Listed below are T cell receptor beta chains from one sample, sequenced in a study of blood T cell repertoires in COVID-19. TCRdb's copy holds only in-frame clones and misses some; the assay was immunoSEQ multiplex PCR. The data show roughly 150,000 clones, roughly 80% seen once. The source material was peripheral blood. Receptors originate from a man aged 65 to 85 with active or convalescent COVID-19. Each CDR3 is given with its conserved first and last residue. D genes are given only for firm matches.

TRBV18	TRBJ2-5	TRBD1	CASSLGQAAQETQYF	TGTGCCAGCTCACTAGGACAGGCCGCACAAGAGACCCAGTACTTC
TRBV19	TRBJ2-5	TRBD1	CASSPQGWETQYF	TGTGCCAGTAGTCCACAGGGGTGGGAGACCCAGTACTTC
TRBV7-6	TRBJ1-6	TRBD1	CASSLAGGNSPLHF	TGTGCCAGCAGCTTAGCAGGGGGCAACTCACCCCTCCACTTT
TRBV23-1	TRBJ2-5	TRBD1	CASSPYARTGFLSGETQYF	TGCGCCAGCAGCCCCTATGCCAGGACAGGGTTCTTGTCTGGAGAGACCCAGTACTTC
TRBV9	TRBJ2-7	TRBD1	CASSPGQGRNEQYF	TGTGCCAGCAGCCCCGGACAGGGTCGTAACGAGCAGTACTTC
TRBV2	TRBJ2-1	.	CASSPTVNEQFF	TGTGCCAGCAGCCCGACAGTAAATGAGCAGTTCTTC
TRBV7-2	TRBJ1-1	.	CASTASRRTEAFF	TGTGCCAGCACAGCCTCCAGGCGCACTGAAGCTTTCTTT
TRBV18	TRBJ1-1	.	CASSPGAHTEAFF	TGTGCCAGCTCACCAGGGGCGCACACTGAAGCTTTCTTT
TRBV5-1	TRBJ1-5	.	CASSLGASQPQHF	TGCGCCAGCAGCTTGGGCGCGAGTCAGCCCCAGCATTTT
TRBV5-1	TRBJ2-5	.	CASSLGQIEETQYF	TGCGCCAGCAGCTTGGGACAGATAGAAGAGACCCAGTACTTC
TRBV4-3	TRBJ2-1	.	CASSQESRLVEQFF	TGCGCCAGCAGCCAAGAAAGCCGACTGGTGGAGCAGTTCTTC
TRBV6-5	TRBJ2-3	TRBD1	CASSYRGRQDTQYF	TGTGCCAGCAGTTACAGGGGGCGGCAAGATACGCAGTATTTT
TRBV18	TRBJ1-2	.	CASSSYQGSNYGYTF	TGTGCCAGCTCGTCCTACCAGGGTTCTAACTATGGCTACACCTTC